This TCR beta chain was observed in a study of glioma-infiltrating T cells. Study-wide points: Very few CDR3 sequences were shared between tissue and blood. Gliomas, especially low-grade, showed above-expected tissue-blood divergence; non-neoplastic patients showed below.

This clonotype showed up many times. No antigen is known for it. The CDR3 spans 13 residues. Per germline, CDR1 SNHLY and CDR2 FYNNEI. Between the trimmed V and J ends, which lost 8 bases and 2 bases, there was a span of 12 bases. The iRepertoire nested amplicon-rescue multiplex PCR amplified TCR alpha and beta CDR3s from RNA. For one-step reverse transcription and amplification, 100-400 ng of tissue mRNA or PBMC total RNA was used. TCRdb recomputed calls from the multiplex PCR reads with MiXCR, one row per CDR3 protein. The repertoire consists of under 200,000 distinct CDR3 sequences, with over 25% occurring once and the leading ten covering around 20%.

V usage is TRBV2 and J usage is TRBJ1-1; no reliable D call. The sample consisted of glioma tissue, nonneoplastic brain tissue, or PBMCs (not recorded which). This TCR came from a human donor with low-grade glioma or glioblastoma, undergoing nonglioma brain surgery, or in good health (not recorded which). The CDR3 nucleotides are TGTGCCAGCCGAGGGCAGGTCAACACTGAAGCTTTCTTT. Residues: CASRGQVNTEAFF.